This T cell receptor beta chain was recorded in a study of shared clonotypes between healthy human individuals. The method was immunoSEQ multiplex PCR; TCRdb's version includes in-frame clones alone and lacks a portion of them. Among about 1.5 million clones, approximately 98% were seen once, and the ten largest hold 0.45%. Sequenced material: naive CD4+ T cells sorted from blood. As for subset: CD45RA+ positively selected. This TCR derives from a young man in good health.

CDR3 amino acids: CAISLQIQETQYF. Here the CDR3 DNA reads TGTGCCATCAGTTTACAGATACAAGAGACCCAGTACTTC. This sequence joins TRBV10-3 and TRBJ2-5; D not resolved. From germline, CDR1 is ENHRY and CDR2 SYGVKD. Trimming removed 5 bases at V and 2 bases at J, with 9 bases between. The CDR3 contains 13 residues.